This T cell receptor beta chain was recorded in a study of regulatory T cells in long-lasting Graves disease. Whole-study context: Positivity for TSH receptor antibodies plus over 5 years of antithyroid drugs meant persistent Graves' disease.

Germline V gene lookup returns CDR1 KGHDR and CDR2 SFDVKD. The V gene end was trimmed by 3 bases and the J gene end by 7 bases; junction bases not matched to a gene: 3. The CDR3 spans 13 residues. This clonotype was counted between two and nine times. What it binds is not known. Sequencing libraries for TCR beta were prepared with iRepertoire HTBI primers and Arm-PCR of CDR3 regions. TCRdb re-analysed the multiplex PCR reads in MiXCR, keeping a single row per CDR3 protein. The table records 500,000 to 700,000 distinct CDR3 sequences, 25% to 35% of them present only once. Described time point: persistent/refractory GD, antithyroid drugs over 5 years with positive TRAb. TCR sequences were obtained from RNA taken from PBMCs. Study-level points and caveats: With persistent disease, TRBV28, TRBJ1-2 and TRBJ2-5 were the favored segments.

This rearrangement joins TRBV24-1 to TRBJ1-2; 8 bases are a match to TRBD1. The receptor's source is a female donor with Graves disease. This specimen was peripheral blood mononuclear cells (PBMCs), taken when the disease was refractory, from a patient treated with antithyroid drugs. CDR3 nucleotides: TGTGCCACCAGTGATCGGACAGGGCTTGGCTACACCTTC. It yields the protein CATSDRTGLGYTF.